These T cell receptor beta chains were read from a single sample in a study of T cells after yellow fever vaccination. In TCRdb, the 5' RACE reads were re-called with MiXCR into one record per CDR3 protein. Among approximately 30,000 distinct CDR3 sequences listed, 4.4% were seen once. The sample was CD8+ T cells sorted from PBMCs, taken 5 days after the yellow fever booster vaccination. These receptors were collected from a man aged 25-40 years who received the YFV17D yellow fever vaccine. Each CDR3 is given with its conserved first and last residue. A D gene is named only where the DNA matches it firmly. Size tells how often a clone was seen (once, few, many) or the class of an expanded clone, and some rows leave it out.

v_call	clone_size	j_call	d_call	cdr3_nt	cdr3_aa
TRBV6-2/TRBV6-3	many	TRBJ2-1	TRBD1	TGTGCCAGCAGCAGGGGGACAGGCAATGAGCAGTTCTTC	CASSRGTGNEQFF
TRBV12-3/TRBV12-4	many	TRBJ2-1	NA	TGTGCCAGCAGTCCCGTACTTTCCTACAATGAGCAGTTCTTC	CASSPVLSYNEQFF
TRBV12-3/TRBV12-4	many	TRBJ2-2	NA	TGTGCCAGCAGTCCCTCTCTTCACACCGGGGAGCTGTTTTTT	CASSPSLHTGELFF
TRBV20-1	many	TRBJ2-7	NA	TGCAGTGCTAGATCCGGGCCTGGGGGGACCCTCTACGAGCAGTACTTC	CSARSGPGGTLYEQYF
TRBV2	many	TRBJ2-1	NA	TGTGCCAGCAGTTCGGGAGTCGAGCCAAGCTCCTACAATGAGCAGTTCTTC	CASSSGVEPSSYNEQFF
TRBV6-5	many	TRBJ2-1	NA	TGTGCCAGCAGTCTCGGACCGAGCTCCTACAATGAGCAGTTCTTC	CASSLGPSSYNEQFF
TRBV30	many	TRBJ2-2	NA	TGTGCCTGGAACACTGACGCCGGGGAGCTGTTTTTT	CAWNTDAGELFF
TRBV29-1	many	TRBJ2-3	TRBD2	TGCAGCGTTGCAGTAGCGGGAGGGCCCTCGACAGATACGCAGTATTTT	CSVAVAGGPSTDTQYF
TRBV6-2/TRBV6-3	many	TRBJ1-1	NA	TGTGCCAGCTTTTGGGGTTGGAACACTGAAGCTTTCTTT	CASFWGWNTEAFF
TRBV3-1	few	TRBJ2-7	NA	TGTGCCAGCAGCCAAGATCCTGAACTTCTCAGGGAGCAGTACTTC	CASSQDPELLREQYF
TRBV4-2	NA	TRBJ2-2	NA	TGTGCCAGCAGCCAAGGCTACTCCCCCCTTGACACCGGGGAGCTGTTTTTT	CASSQGYSPLDTGELFF
TRBV29-1	many	TRBJ2-7	TRBD1	TGCAGCGCTGGGACAGGGGACTACGAGCAGTACTTC	CSAGTGDYEQYF
TRBV11-1	many	TRBJ2-1	NA	TGTGCCAGCAGCTTAGAGGGAAATGAGCAGTTCTTC	CASSLEGNEQFF
TRBV20-1	many	TRBJ2-1	NA	TGCAGTGCTAGAGTAAGGAGTAGGGGATACAATGAGCAGTTCTTC	CSARVRSRGYNEQFF
TRBV7-9	many	TRBJ2-7	TRBD2	TGTGCCAGCAGCCCACAACCTAGCGGGAGCTCCTACGAGCAGTACTTC	CASSPQPSGSSYEQYF
TRBV6-2/TRBV6-3	many	TRBJ2-1	TRBD1	TGTGCCAGCAGCAGGGGGCCCCTCAATGAGCAGTTCTTC	CASSRGPLNEQFF
TRBV19	many	TRBJ2-2	NA	TGTGCCAGTAGTCTATCAGGGGCCGGGGAGCTGTTTTTT	CASSLSGAGELFF
TRBV7-8	many	TRBJ2-3	NA	TGTGCCAGCAGCCCCTCTGGACCCCCAGGAGATACGCAGTATTTT	CASSPSGPPGDTQYF
TRBV28	many	TRBJ2-7	TRBD2	TGTGCCAGCGGACTAGCGGGAGACTTCCCCAGCTACGAGCAGTACTTC	CASGLAGDFPSYEQYF
TRBV21-1	many	TRBJ2-7	NA	TGTGCCAGCAGCAAAGAAGGGGGCGGCGAGCAGTACTTC	CASSKEGGGEQYF
TRBV7-8	many	TRBJ2-7	NA	TGTGCCAGCAGCCCCGTAGAGGGGCAGAGCTCCTACGAGCAGTACTTC	CASSPVEGQSSYEQYF
TRBV21-1	many	TRBJ2-7	NA	TGTGCCAGCAGCAAAGCCTTTCTGGGGCAGTACTTC	CASSKAFLGQYF
TRBV7-9	many	TRBJ2-3	NA	TGTGCCAGCAGCTTCATCGTCACAGATACGCAGTATTTT	CASSFIVTDTQYF
TRBV7-6	many	TRBJ2-1	TRBD2	TGTGCCAGCAGCTCTCAACCTACGGGGGGCTCCTACAATGAGCAGTTCTTC	CASSSQPTGGSYNEQFF
TRBV12-3/TRBV12-4	many	TRBJ1-5	TRBD1	TGTGCCAGCAGTTGGGGACAGGGTGATCAGCCCCAGCATTTT	CASSWGQGDQPQHF
TRBV4-3	many	TRBJ1-5	NA	TGCGCCAGCAGCCAAGTAGCCCCAGGGTCGTGGAGCAATCAGCCCCAGCATTTT	CASSQVAPGSWSNQPQHF
TRBV10-3	many	TRBJ2-1	NA	TGTGCCATCAGTGAGTCCTCTGCTAGCGTTCCCTACAATGAGCAGTTCTTC	CAISESSASVPYNEQFF
TRBV12-3/TRBV12-4	many	TRBJ2-1	NA	TGTGCCAGCAGGCTAGCCAATGAGCAGTTCTTC	CASRLANEQFF
TRBV20-1	few	TRBJ2-7	NA	TGCAGTGCTAGAGATTTAACAGGGGAGGTTTACGAGCAGTACTTC	CSARDLTGEVYEQYF
TRBV15	many	TRBJ2-7	TRBD2	TGTGCCACCAGCGGGGTTAGCGGGAGTTACGAGCAGTACTTC	CATSGVSGSYEQYF
TRBV4-3	many	TRBJ2-5	TRBD2	TGCGCCAGCAGCCAAGATCCTAGCGGGACCCAAGAGACCCAGTACTTC	CASSQDPSGTQETQYF
TRBV5-4	many	TRBJ2-1	NA	TGTGCCACGGACGGAAGACTAGATCCAAATGAGCAGTTCTTC	CATDGRLDPNEQFF
TRBV20-1	many	TRBJ2-2	TRBD2	TGCAGTGCTAGCTCTCTAGCGGAGTGGGACACCGGGGAGCTGTTTTTT	CSASSLAEWDTGELFF
TRBV29-1	many	TRBJ2-1	TRBD2	TGCAGCGTTGTGGAAGCTAGCGGGAACTCCTACAATGAGCAGTTCTTC	CSVVEASGNSYNEQFF
TRBV7-6	many	TRBJ2-3	NA	TGTGCCAGCAGCCCGAGAGAGGGAGGCACAGATACGCAGTATTTT	CASSPREGGTDTQYF
TRBV10-2	many	TRBJ2-1	NA	TGCGCCAGCATGTGGGTAAGCTCCTACAATGAGCAGTTCTTC	CASMWVSSYNEQFF
TRBV12-3/TRBV12-4	many	TRBJ2-3	TRBD2	TGTGCCAGCAGGTCAATAGCGGGAGTAGATACGCAGTATTTT	CASRSIAGVDTQYF
TRBV9	many	TRBJ2-5	TRBD1	TGTGCCAGCAGCGTACAGGGGGAAGAGACCCAGTACTTC	CASSVQGEETQYF
TRBV29-1	many	TRBJ2-1	NA	TGCAGCGTTCTGACGACCACCTACAATGAGCAGTTCTTC	CSVLTTTYNEQFF
TRBV13	many	TRBJ2-7	NA	TGTGCCAGCAGCTTAGCCGCGGGACAGCCCTACGAGCAGTACTTC	CASSLAAGQPYEQYF
TRBV7-2	many	TRBJ1-1	NA	TGTGCCAGCAGCCTAGGGTGGAACACTGAAGCTTTCTTT	CASSLGWNTEAFF
TRBV20-1	many	TRBJ2-7	NA	TGCAGTGCTAGCGGGAGTTCGTACGAGCAGTACTTC	CSASGSSYEQYF
TRBV29-1	many	TRBJ2-1	NA	TGCAGCGCCGATACCGTGTGGGGGGGCACCTACAATGAGCAGTTCTTC	CSADTVWGGTYNEQFF
TRBV7-2	many	TRBJ2-1	NA	TGTGCCAGCAGCTTAGGGGCGGGCCTTAACAATGAGCAGTTCTTC	CASSLGAGLNNEQFF
TRBV20-1	many	TRBJ2-5	TRBD2	TGCAGTGCTAGATTAGCGGGAGAGGGTTCGGAGACCCAGTACTTC	CSARLAGEGSETQYF
TRBV29-1	many	TRBJ1-1	NA	TGCAGCGTTGAGAAGGCCATGAACACTGAAGCTTTCTTT	CSVEKAMNTEAFF
TRBV15	many	TRBJ2-7	NA	TGTGCCACCAGCAGAGAGAGGGGGACCCACGAGCAGTACTTC	CATSRERGTHEQYF
TRBV10-3	many	TRBJ1-1	NA	TGTGCCATCAGTGATCAAGGAAAGGTAGGAGTGAACACTGAAGCTTTCTTT	CAISDQGKVGVNTEAFF
TRBV2	many	TRBJ2-7	TRBD1	TGTGCCAGCAGTCAACCGGGACAGGGAATCTACGAGCAGTACTTC	CASSQPGQGIYEQYF
TRBV10-3	many	TRBJ2-3	NA	TGTGCCATCACCCGGGACAGCACAGATACGCAGTATTTT	CAITRDSTDTQYF
TRBV20-1	many	TRBJ2-1	TRBD2	TGCAGTGCGCGGAAGCGGGAGGACAATGAGCAGTTCTTC	CSARKREDNEQFF